This paragraph reports one T cell receptor (beta chain). Under the authors' procedure: Estimates of nucleated cell counts were drawn from the amplification of reference gene primers. Here immunoSEQ multiplex PCR was the method, and the copy in TCRdb shows in-frame clones only, minus some. V, J and clone size reflect that table, while D and trimming were determined from the DNA. The table has some 120,000 clones, around nine tenths seen once; the top ten hold approximately 1.1%. This entry comes from a study of blood T cell repertoires in COVID-19. Across the whole study: Both acute and convalescent COVID-19 samples were obtained from the United States, Italy and Spain. PBMCs, B-cell-depleted T cells, or T cells were the source of the cDNA or gDNA that made up the material.

Germline-derived CDR1 and CDR2 are SGHRS and YFSETQ. V shed 0 bases, J shed 0 bases, and the junction held 6 bases outside the gene matches. This CDR3 comprises 17 residues. The V call is TRBV5-1, the J call TRBJ2-7; 10 bases agree with TRBD2. Sequences were obtained from peripheral blood. This receptor was obtained from a woman over 75 with acute or convalescent COVID-19. In DNA form, the CDR3 reads TGCGCCAGCAGCTTGGAGATGTCTAGCGGGAGCTCCTACGAGCAGTACTTC. Protein sequence: CASSLEMSSGSSYEQYF.